The present T cell receptor (beta chain) was sequenced within a study of blood T cell repertoires in COVID-19. Method: immunoSEQ multiplex PCR; TCRdb's copy keeps in-frame clones and lacks some. The profile shows about 130,000 clones, around 85% of them singletons. Looked up from germline, CDR1 is SGHTA and CDR2 is FQGNSA. The V end lost 2 bases, the J end lost 10 bases, and 18 bases lay between the germline ends. The CDR3 covers 15 residues. Individuals aged about 18 to 95 years were recruited from 24 US areas. The sample comprised PBMCs or T cells enriched from blood (not recorded which). V and J are TRBV7-2 and TRBJ2-1, with a possible D match to TRBD2 (7 bases). This TCR came from a man aged 50 or older who had recovered from COVID-19. The CDR3 is CASSLLQGGVMEQFF. The DNA for the CDR3 is TGTGCCAGCAGCTTATTACAAGGGGGGGTTATGGAGCAGTTCTTC. Together with reference TRBV7-2 and TRBJ2-1, the CDR3 gives the full variable domain: GAGVSQSPSNKVTEKGKDVELRCDPISGHTALYWYRQSLGQGLEFLIYFQGNSAPDKSGLPSDRFSAERTGGSVSTLTIQRTQQEDSAVYLCASSLLQGGVMEQFFGPGTRLTVL.